The clone carrying this TCR beta chain has a count of ten or more. TCR beta CDR3 regions were amplified from RNA. TCR CDR3 regions were first amplified by RT-PCR with HTBI primers. TCRdb processed the multiplex PCR reads anew with MiXCR; each CDR3 protein has one entry. The table has hundreds of thousands of distinct CDR3 sequences, 14% seen once. Clinical symptoms, serum thyroxine and TRAb, thyroid ultrasound and orbital computed tomography were used for the diagnoses. This sample stems from a study of T cells in Graves' hyperthyroidism and ophthalmopathy. Germline CDR1 and CDR2: MDHEN and SYDVKM. The V end was cut by 7 bases, the J end by 6 bases, with 10 bases between. There are 12 residues in the CDR3.

Sequenced: blood. The chain is built from TRBV28 and TRBJ2-1; D unclear. The receptor was derived from a woman aged 45-59 years with Graves' ophthalmopathy. The CDR3 region has the DNA TGTGCCAGCACCCAGGCCACCAATGAGCAGTTCTTC. Its translation is CASTQATNEQFF.